This T cell receptor (beta chain) came from a study of T-cell memory formation after mild COVID-19. This CDR3 is built from 16 residues. Germline-derived CDR1 and CDR2 are PRHDT and FYEKMQ (reference sequence). V was pared by 5 bases and J by 6 bases, with 17 bases between. TCRdb re-called the 5' RACE reads through MiXCR, storing one row per CDR3 protein. The profile shows approximately 450,000 distinct CDR3 sequences, over 15% of them singletons. V usage is TRBV13 and J usage is TRBJ1-6; D may be TRBD1 (5 bases). Sequencing input: PBMCs or a T cell subset sorted from them (not recorded which). This sequence originates from an adult woman who had mild COVID-19 (a few samples of this study predate the infection). Cell type and time point are not known. CDR3 nucleotides: TGTGCCAGCAGCCCTCCGGGGGGGGGAAGTAATTCACCCCTCCACTTT. Translating gives CASSPPGGGSNSPLHF.